The entry below gives a single T cell receptor (beta chain) sequence along with its context. Only in-frame clones appear in the TCRdb table, and some are missing; sequencing was by immunoSEQ multiplex PCR. The top ten hold around 3.5% of the sample, which has more than 100,000 clones, approximately 90% seen once. This specimen comes from a study of control samples from healthy donors and cancer patients. The germline V gene encodes CDR1 LGHDT and CDR2 YNNKEL (reference sequence). The CDR3 has 15 residues. The ends were cut back, 5 bases at V and 1 base at J, with 12 bases in the middle. Sequencing used blood. This TCR was sampled from a man aged 40-55 years in good health. The V call is TRBV3-1 (or the pseudogene TRBV3-2), the J call TRBJ1-3; weak D call: TRBD1 (6 bases). The CDR3 DNA reads TGTGCCAGCAGCAGACAGGTACTGTCTGGAAACACCATATATTTT. Translating gives CASSRQVLSGNTIYF.